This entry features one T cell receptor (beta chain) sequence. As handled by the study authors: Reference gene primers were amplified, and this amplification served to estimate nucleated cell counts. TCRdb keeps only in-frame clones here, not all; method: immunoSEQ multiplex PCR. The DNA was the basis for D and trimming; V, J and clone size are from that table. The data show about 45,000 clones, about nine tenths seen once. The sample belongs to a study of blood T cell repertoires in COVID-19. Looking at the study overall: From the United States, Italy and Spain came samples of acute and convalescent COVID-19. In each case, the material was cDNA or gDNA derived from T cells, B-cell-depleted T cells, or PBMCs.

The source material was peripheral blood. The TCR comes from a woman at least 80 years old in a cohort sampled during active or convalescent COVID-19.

As DNA, the CDR3 is TGTGCCAGCAGTTCCAGGGGGCTTGGCAGCAATCAGCCCCAGCATTTT. Its translation is CASSSRGLGSNQPQHF. The rearrangement uses TRBV6-5 and TRBJ1-5; 8 bases match TRBD1. Germline CDR1 reads MNHEY; CDR2 reads SVGAGI. The J segment lost 1 base and the V segment lost 4 bases, leaving 6 bases of the junction unmatched. CDR3 length: 16 amino acids.